The 2 T cell receptor beta chains below all came from one sample that was sequenced in a study of blood T cell repertoires in COVID-19. TCRdb's table, derived via immunoSEQ multiplex PCR, lists solely in-frame clones and lacks some. The sample consists of 120,000 or so clones, under 95% of them appearing once. The source material was peripheral blood. All receptors derive from a man between 60 and 75 years old with COVID-19, enrolled during active disease.

The chain carries TRBV9 and TRBJ1-4; the D is unclear. Germline values: CDR1 SGDLS, CDR2 YYNGEE. Trimming stripped 0 bases from V and 4 bases from J, with 7 bases between. The CDR3 totals 14 residues. CDR3 residues: CASSVATDNEKLFF. The CDR3 nucleotides read TGTGCCAGCAGCGTAGCTACAGATAATGAAAAACTGTTTTTT.

The chain links TRBV5-1 to TRBJ2-1; 9 bases line up with TRBD2. This CDR3 comprises 15 residues. J gave up 4 bases and V 4 bases, and 6 bases lay outside the gene matches. Germline V gene lookup returns CDR1 SGHRS and CDR2 YFSETQ. The CDR3 reads CASSPWTSEYNEQFF. The CDR3 DNA reads TGCGCCAGCAGCCCATGGACTAGCGAGTACAATGAGCAGTTCTTC.